This T cell receptor (beta chain) was recorded in a study of cytomegalovirus exposure and HLA in healthy donors. Germline values: CDR1 SEHNR, CDR2 FQNEAQ (reference sequence). Trimming pared 1 base from V and 6 bases from J, leaving 6 bases between. The CDR3 is made up of 12 amino acids. Study-wide points: Some segments of the V type, notably TRBV6-2 and TRBV6-3, were excluded as indistinguishable. Prior analysis indicated that the majority of TCR beta V segments exhibited productivity approximately 90% or approximately 30% of the time.

Comments on this clone: The target antigen is unknown.

Primers included in the PCR were 60 Vbeta and 13 Jbeta primers. The table came from immunoSEQ multiplex PCR; TCRdb's copy has only in-frame clones and leaves some out. This sample has around 150,000 clones, with around 84% found just once. This clonotype was obtained from a middle-aged man in good health and CMV-seronegative. The specimen was PBMCs. The J gene is TRBJ1-1, the V gene TRBV7-9; D unclear. CDR3 sequence reads: CASSLVSAEAFF. The CDR3 DNA reads as TGTGCCAGCAGCTTAGTATCAGCTGAAGCTTTCTTT.